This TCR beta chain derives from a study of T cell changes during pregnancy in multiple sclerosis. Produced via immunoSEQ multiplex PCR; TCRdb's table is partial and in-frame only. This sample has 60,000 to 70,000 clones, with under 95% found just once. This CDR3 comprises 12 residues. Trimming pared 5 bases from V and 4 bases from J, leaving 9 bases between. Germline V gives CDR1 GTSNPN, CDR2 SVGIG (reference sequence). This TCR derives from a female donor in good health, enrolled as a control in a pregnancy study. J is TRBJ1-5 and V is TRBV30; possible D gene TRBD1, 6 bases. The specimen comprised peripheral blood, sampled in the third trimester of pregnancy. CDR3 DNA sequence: TGTGCCTGGGGACAGACAAATCAGCCCCAGCATTTT. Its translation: CAWGQTNQPQHF.